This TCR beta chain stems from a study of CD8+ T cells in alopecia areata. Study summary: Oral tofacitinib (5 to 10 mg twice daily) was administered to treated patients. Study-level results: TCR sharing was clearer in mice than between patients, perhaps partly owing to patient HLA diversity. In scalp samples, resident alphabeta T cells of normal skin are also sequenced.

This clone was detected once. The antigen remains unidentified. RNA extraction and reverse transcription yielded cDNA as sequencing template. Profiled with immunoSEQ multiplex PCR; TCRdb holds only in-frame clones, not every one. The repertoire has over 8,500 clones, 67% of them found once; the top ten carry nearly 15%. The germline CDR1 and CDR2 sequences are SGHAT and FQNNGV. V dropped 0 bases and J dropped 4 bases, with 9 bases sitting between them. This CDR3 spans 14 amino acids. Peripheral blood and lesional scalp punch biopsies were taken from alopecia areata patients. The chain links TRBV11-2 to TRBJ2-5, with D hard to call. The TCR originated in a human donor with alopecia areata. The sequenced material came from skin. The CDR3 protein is CASSLDLLAETQYF. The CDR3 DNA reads TGTGCCAGCAGCTTAGATTTGCTCGCAGAGACCCAGTACTTC. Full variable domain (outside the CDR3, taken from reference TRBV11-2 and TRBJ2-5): EAGVAQSPRYKIIEKRQSVAFWCNPISGHATLYWYQQILGQGPKLLIQFQNNGVVDDSQLPKDRFSAERLKGVDSTLKIQPAKLEDSAVYLCASSLDLLAETQYFGPGTRLLVL.